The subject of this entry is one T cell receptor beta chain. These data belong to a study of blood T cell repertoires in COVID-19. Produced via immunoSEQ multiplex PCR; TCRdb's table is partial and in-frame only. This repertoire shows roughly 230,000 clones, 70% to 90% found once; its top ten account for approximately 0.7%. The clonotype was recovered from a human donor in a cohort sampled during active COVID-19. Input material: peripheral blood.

The CDR3 coding sequence is TGTGCCAGCAGCGGTATACAGGGGACCAACACTGAAGCTTTCTTT. As protein: CASSGIQGTNTEAFF. The chain couples TRBV5-4 to TRBJ1-1; 7 positions match TRBD1. CDR1 is SGHNT and CDR2 is YYREEE in the germline V gene (reference sequence). The CDR3 extends over 15 amino acids. Losses at the gene ends were 4 bases for V and 2 bases for J; bases not matched to a gene: 8. The full variable domain, its missing parts supplied by reference TRBV5-4 and TRBJ1-1, is ETGVTQSPTHLIKTRGQQVTLRCSSQSGHNTVSWYQQALGQGPQFIFQYYREEENGRGNFPPRFSGLQFPNYSSELNVNALELDDSALYLCASSGIQGTNTEAFFGQGTRLTVV.